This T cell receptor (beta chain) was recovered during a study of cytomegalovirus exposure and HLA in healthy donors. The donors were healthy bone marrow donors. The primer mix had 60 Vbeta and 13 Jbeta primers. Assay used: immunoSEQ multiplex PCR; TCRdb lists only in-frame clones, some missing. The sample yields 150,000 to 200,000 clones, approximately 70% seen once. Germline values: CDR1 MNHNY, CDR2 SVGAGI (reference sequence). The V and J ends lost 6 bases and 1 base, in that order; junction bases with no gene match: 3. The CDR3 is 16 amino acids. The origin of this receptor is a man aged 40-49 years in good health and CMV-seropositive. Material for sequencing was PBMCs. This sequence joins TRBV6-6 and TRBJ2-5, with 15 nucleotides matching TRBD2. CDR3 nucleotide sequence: TGTGCCAGCAGAGGGACTAGCGGGGGGTCCCAAGAGACCCAGTACTTC. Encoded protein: CASRGTSGGSQETQYF.